The clone carrying this T cell receptor (beta chain) was observed a few times. Its antigen is still unknown. V gave up 4 bases and J gave up 4 bases, with 15 bases separating them. The CDR3 covers 15 residues. Germline V gene lookup returns CDR1 SGHKS and CDR2 YYEKEE (reference sequence). TCRdb recomputed calls from the reads with MiXCR, one row per CDR3 protein. The repertoire holds 650,000 to 850,000 distinct CDR3 sequences, with roughly 29% as singletons. These data come from a study of T cell repertoires in cytomegalovirus infection. The sequence derives from a human donor in good health (CMV status not recorded). Some clones in this sample may be carry-over from other donors' samples. The material was cultured CD8+ T cells from PBMCs, obtained from culture after CMV antigen stimulation. V is TRBV5-5 and J is TRBJ2-1; possibly TRBD2 for D (7 bases). CDR3 loop: CASSPTGGEYNEQFF. CDR3 bases: TGTGCCAGCAGCCCAACGGGGGGCGAGTACAATGAGCAGTTCTTC.